The sequence of this T cell receptor (beta chain) was determined in a study of T cells expressing NK-cell markers. With the 5' RACE reads reprocessed, TCRdb shows one record per CDR3 protein and no DNA. The table lists hundreds of thousands of distinct CDR3 sequences. The TCR was taken from a woman aged 18 to 75 in good health. Specimen: blood T cells: a sorted CD56 or NKG2C T cell subset, CD4+ or CD8+ T cells, or bulk PBMC T cells (not recorded which).

This CDR3 reads CASSLTFTSPETQYF. The chain employs TRBV7-2 and TRBJ2-5; TCRdb outputs TRBD2, but without DNA this stays unchecked. The CDR3 totals 15 residues. From germline, CDR1 is SGHTA and CDR2 FQGNSA.